This record covers a single TCR beta chain. The entry originates in a study of preoperative IRX-2 immunotherapy in early breast cancer. CDR3 length: 16 amino acids. Germline loops: CDR1 MDHEN, CDR2 SYDVKM. The V gene lost 8 bases and the J gene lost 2 bases, with 21 bases spanning the gap. The sample's treatment: preoperative locoregional IRX-2 cytokine immunotherapy. Here immunoSEQ multiplex PCR was the method, and the copy in TCRdb shows in-frame clones only, minus some. The sample holds under 30,000 clones, about 87% seen once. Sequences were derived from tumor tissue, sampled after IRX-2 immunotherapy. This clonotype originated in a human donor with breast cancer. The J gene is TRBJ1-1, the V gene TRBV28; possible D gene TRBD1, 5 bases. In DNA, the CDR3 is TGTGCCAGCGGCCCTTTAAAGTTTGGACAAAACACTGAAGCTTTCTTT. It yields the protein CASGPLKFGQNTEAFF.